This T cell receptor (beta chain) was recorded in a study of cytomegalovirus exposure and HLA in healthy donors. This clone has just one count. Its cognate antigen is unknown. CDR1 and CDR2 (germline): MNHEY, SVGAGI. The CDR3 length is 15 residues. Trimming left V 5 bases short and J 6 bases short, with 18 bases between. Libraries were prepared by immunoSEQ multiplex PCR; TCRdb keeps only in-frame clonotypes and omits some of them. The sample consists of roughly 250,000 clones, around 90% of them appearing once. The study's findings and limits: Specificity for CMV antigens was confirmed in vitro for three of the CMV-associated chains. Listed as cytomegalovirus-associated were 150 to 200 TCR beta chains.

Sequences were obtained from PBMCs. The rearrangement uses TRBV6-5 and TRBJ2-3; D possibly corresponds to TRBD1 (5 bases). This TCR came from a woman aged 18-35 years in good health and CMV-seronegative. The CDR3 region has the DNA TGTGCCAGCAGTCGACAGAATGGGCTGGTGGATACGCAGTATTTT. Protein: CASSRQNGLVDTQYF.